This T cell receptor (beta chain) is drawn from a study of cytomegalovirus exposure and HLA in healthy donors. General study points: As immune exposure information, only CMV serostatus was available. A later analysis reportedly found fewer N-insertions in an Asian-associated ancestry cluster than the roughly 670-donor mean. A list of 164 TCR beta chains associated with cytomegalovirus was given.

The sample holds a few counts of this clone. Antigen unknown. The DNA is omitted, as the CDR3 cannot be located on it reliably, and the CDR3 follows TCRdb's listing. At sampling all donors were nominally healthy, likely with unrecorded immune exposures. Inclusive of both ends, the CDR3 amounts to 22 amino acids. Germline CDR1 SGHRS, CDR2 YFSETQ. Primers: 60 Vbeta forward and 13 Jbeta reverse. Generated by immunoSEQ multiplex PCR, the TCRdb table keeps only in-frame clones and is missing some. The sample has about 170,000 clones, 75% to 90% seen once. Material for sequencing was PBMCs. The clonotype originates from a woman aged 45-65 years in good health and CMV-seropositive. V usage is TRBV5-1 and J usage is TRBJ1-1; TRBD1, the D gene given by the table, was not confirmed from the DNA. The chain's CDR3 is CASSPGQALNTEAFFLNTEAFF.